The T cell receptor beta chain under discussion was sequenced for a study of T cell repertoires in cytomegalovirus infection. Study summary: Carrying CMV and the relevant HLA type showed in public TCR beta signatures. General study points: Within the response measured ex vivo, HLA-C-restricted CMV-specific TCR beta clonotypes were dominant. Of the TCR beta families, the public ones yielded a cumulative frequency that identified carriers of CMV plus the relevant HLA.

Trimming removed 2 bases from V and 2 bases from J, with 8 bases in between. CDR1 SGHVS and CDR2 FNYEAQ come from the germline V gene. There are 14 residues in the CDR3. Concerning this clonotype: What it binds is not known.

TCRdb reprocessed the reads via MiXCR and lists one record per CDR3 protein. The sample consists of around 450,000 distinct CDR3 sequences, roughly 30% of them appearing once. Sample: PBMCs. The chain employs TRBV7-6 and TRBJ2-3, with TRBD1 as a possible D gene (6 bases). This sequence originates from a human donor in good health (CMV status not recorded). Some clones in this sample may be carry-over from other donors' samples. CDR3 in DNA: TGTGCCAGCAGCTTACAGGGGTACACAGATACGCAGTATTTT. Translated: CASSLQGYTDTQYF.